This T cell receptor (beta chain) comes out of a study of siplizumab effects on memory and regulatory T cells. Study-level findings and limits: Siplizumab gave mappable alloreactive CD4+ clones an average Treg-derived fraction of approximately 69%, against around 27% in controls. Naive T cells were seemingly more diverse than memory cells, and major contributions to the alloresponse seemed to be made by them.

This CDR3 is built from 14 residues. V was pared by 1 base and J by 4 bases, with 10 bases between. Germline CDR1 and CDR2: SGHTA and FQGNSA. Remarks on this clone: Antigen specificity is unknown. This likely comes from a read error, as the CDR3 has no conserved phenylalanine or tryptophan at its end.

Produced via immunoSEQ multiplex PCR; TCRdb's table is partial and in-frame only. The table shows 85,000 to 95,000 clones, with approximately 95% occurring only once. The chain is built from TRBV7-2 and TRBJ1-2; D gene uncertain. Sequencing was done on a sample of non-Treg CD4+ T cells sorted from blood. The sequence came from a human donor in good health. CDR3 region: CASSLEINSYGYTS. In DNA, the CDR3 is TGTGCCAGCAGCTTAGAGATCAATAGCTATGGCTACACCTCC.